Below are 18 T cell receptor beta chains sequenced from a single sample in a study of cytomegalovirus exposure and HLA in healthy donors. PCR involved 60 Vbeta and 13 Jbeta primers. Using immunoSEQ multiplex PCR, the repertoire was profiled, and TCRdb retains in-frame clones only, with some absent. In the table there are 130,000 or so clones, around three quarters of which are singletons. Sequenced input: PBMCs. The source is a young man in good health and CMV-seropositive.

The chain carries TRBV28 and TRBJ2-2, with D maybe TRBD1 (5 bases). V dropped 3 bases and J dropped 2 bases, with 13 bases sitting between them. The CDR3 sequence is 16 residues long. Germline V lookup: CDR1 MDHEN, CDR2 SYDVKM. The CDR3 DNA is TGTGCCAGCAGTTTCTCCCGACAGAGTAACACCGGGGAGCTGTTTTTT. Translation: CASSFSRQSNTGELFF.

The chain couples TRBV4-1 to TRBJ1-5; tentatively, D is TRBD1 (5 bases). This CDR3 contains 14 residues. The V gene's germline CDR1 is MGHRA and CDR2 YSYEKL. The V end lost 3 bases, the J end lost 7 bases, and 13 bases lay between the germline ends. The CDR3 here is CASSHPDSPQPQHF. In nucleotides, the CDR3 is TGCGCCAGCAGCCACCCCGACAGTCCCCAGCCCCAGCATTTT.

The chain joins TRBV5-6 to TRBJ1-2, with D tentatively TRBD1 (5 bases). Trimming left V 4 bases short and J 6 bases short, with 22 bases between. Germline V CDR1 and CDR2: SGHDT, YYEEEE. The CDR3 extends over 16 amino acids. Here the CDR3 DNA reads TGTGCCAGCAGCCTCCTAGGAGCGCGGGGGTCTGATGGCTACACCTTC. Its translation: CASSLLGARGSDGYTF.

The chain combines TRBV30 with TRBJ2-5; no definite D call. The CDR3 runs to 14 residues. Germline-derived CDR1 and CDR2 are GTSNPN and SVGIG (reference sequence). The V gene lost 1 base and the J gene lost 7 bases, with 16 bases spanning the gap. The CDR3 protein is CAWSAMVNTMTQYF. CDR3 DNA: TGTGCCTGGAGTGCTATGGTTAATACCATGACCCAGTACTTC.

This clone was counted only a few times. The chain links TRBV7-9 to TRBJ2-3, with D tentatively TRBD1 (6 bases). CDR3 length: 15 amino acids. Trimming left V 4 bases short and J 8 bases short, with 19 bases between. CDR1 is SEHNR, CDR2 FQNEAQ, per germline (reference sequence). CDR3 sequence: CASSSRDIVVGTQYF. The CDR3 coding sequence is TGTGCCAGCAGCTCCCGGGACATCGTAGTTGGTACGCAGTATTTT.

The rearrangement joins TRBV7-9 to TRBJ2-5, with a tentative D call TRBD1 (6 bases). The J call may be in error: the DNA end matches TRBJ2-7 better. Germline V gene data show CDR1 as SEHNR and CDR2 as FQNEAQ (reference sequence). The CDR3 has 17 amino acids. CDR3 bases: TGTGCCAGCAGCTTTGGCCCCAACCAGAGGGACACCTACGAGCAGTACTTC. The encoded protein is CASSFGPNQRDTYEQYF.

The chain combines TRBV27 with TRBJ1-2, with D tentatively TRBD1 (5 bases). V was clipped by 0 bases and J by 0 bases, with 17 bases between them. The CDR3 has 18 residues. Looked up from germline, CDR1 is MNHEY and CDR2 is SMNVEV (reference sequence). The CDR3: CASSLSVEGLGANYGYTF. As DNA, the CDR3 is TGTGCCAGCAGTTTATCGGTGGAGGGGCTAGGAGCTAACTATGGCTACACCTTC.

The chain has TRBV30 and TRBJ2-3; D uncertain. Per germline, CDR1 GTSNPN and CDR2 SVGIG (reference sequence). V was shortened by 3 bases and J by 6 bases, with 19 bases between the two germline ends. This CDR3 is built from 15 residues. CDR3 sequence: CAWRPTGSWRDTQYF. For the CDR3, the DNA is TGTGCCTGGAGACCGACCGGGTCGTGGCGGGATACGCAGTATTTT.

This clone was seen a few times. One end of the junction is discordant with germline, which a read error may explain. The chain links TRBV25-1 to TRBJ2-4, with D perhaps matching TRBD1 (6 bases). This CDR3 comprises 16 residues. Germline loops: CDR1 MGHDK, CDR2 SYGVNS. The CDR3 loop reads CASSAGAAVAKNSQYF. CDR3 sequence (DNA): TGTGCCAGCAGTGCAGGGGCCGCCGTAGCCAAAAACAGTCAGTACTTC. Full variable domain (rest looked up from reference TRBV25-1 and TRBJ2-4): EADIYQTPRYLVIGTGKKITLECSQTMGHDKMYWYQQDPGMELHLIHYSYGVNSTEKGDLSSESTVSRIRTEHFPLTLESARPSHTSQYLCASSAGAAVAKNSQYFGAGTRLSVL.

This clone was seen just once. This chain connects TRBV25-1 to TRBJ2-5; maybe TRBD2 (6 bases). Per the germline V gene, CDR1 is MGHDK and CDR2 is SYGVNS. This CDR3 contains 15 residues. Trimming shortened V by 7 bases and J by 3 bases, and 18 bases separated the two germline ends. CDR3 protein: CASTSAGSPEETQYF. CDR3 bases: TGTGCCAGCACCTCAGCCGGGAGCCCAGAAGAGACCCAGTACTTC.

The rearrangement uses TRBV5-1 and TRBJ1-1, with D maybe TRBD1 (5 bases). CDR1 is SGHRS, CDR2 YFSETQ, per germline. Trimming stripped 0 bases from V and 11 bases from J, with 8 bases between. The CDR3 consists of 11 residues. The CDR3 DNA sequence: TGCGCCAGCAGCTTGGGTGGGGGGGCTTTCTTT. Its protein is CASSLGGGAFF. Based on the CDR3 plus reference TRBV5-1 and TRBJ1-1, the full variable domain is KAGVTQTPRYLIKTRGQQVTLSCSPISGHRSVSWYQQTPGQGLQFLFEYFSETQRNKGNFPGRFSGRQFSNSRSEMNVSTLELGDSALYLCASSLGGGAFFGQGTRLTVV.

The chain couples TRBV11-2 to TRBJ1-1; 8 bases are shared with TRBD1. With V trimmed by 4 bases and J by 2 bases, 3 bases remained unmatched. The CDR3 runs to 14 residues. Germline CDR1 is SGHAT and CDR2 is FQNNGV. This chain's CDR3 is CASSWDRLNTEAFF. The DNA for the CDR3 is TGTGCCAGCAGCTGGGACAGGCTTAACACTGAAGCTTTCTTT.

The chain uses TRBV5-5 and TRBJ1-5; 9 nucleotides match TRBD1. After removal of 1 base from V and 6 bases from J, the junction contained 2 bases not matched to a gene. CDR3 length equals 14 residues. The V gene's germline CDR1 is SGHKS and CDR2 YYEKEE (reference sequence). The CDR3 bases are TGTGCCAGCAGCTTGTGGACAGGGGTTCAGCCCCAGCATTTT. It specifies CASSLWTGVQPQHF.

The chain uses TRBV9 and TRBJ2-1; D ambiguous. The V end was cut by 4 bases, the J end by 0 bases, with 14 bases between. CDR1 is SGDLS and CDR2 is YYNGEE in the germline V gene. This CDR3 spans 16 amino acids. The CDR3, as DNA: TGTGCCAGCAGCTCTTCGACTGGTAGCTCCTACAATGAGCAGTTCTTC. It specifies CASSSSTGSSYNEQFF.

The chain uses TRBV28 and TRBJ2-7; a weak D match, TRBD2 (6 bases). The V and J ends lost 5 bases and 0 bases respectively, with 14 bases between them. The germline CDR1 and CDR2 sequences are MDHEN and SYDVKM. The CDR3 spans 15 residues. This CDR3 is CASSPLGEVSYEQYF. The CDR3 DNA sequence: TGTGCCAGCAGTCCCTTGGGGGAGGTCTCCTACGAGCAGTACTTC.

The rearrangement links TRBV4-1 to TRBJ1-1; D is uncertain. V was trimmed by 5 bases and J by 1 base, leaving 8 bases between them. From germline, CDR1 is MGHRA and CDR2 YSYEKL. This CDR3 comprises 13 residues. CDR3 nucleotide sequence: TGCGCCAGCAGCATAGGAGGGAACACTGAAGCTTTCTTT. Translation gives CASSIGGNTEAFF.

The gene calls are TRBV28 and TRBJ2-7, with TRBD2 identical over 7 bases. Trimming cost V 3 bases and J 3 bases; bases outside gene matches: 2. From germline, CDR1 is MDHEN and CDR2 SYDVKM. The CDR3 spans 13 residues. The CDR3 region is CASSLSGGYEQYF. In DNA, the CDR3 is TGTGCCAGCAGTTTGTCGGGGGGCTACGAGCAGTACTTC.

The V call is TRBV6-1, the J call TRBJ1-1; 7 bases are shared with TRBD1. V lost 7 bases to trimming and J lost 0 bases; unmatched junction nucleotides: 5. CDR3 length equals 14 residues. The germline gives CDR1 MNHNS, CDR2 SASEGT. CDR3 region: CASTTGQLNTEAFF. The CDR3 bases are TGTGCCAGCACCACGGGACAGCTGAACACTGAAGCTTTCTTT.